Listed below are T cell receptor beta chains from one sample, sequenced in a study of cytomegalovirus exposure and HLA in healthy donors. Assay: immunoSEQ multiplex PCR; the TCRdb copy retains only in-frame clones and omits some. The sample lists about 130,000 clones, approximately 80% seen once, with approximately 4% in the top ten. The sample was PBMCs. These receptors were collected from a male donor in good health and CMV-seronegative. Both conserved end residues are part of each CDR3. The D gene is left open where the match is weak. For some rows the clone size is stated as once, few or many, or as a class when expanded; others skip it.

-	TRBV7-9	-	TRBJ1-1	TGTTCCAGCAGCCCTTCGACTGAAGCTTTCTTT	CSSSPSTEAFF
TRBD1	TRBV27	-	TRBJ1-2	TGTGCCAGCAGTTTTGGGACAGGGGGCGCGGGCTACACCTTC	CASSFGTGGAGYTF
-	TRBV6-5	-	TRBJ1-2	TGTGCCACCCGGGGGAGGCCCGACCCGGGCTACACCTTC	CATRGRPDPGYTF
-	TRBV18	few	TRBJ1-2	TGTGCCAGCTCCCCGGGGGGAAGTAACTATGGCTACACCTTC	CASSPGGSNYGYTF
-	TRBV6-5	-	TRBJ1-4	TGTGCCAGCAGTTACGGAGGGCCAGCAACTAATGAAAAACTGTTTTTT	CASSYGGPATNEKLFF
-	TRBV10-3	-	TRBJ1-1	TGTGCCATCAGTGTTACAGGGTTTACTGAAGCTTTCTTT	CAISVTGFTEAFF
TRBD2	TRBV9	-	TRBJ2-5	TGTGCCAGCAGCCCAACGGGGGGAGAGACCCAGTACTTC	CASSPTGGETQYF
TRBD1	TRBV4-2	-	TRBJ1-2	TGTGCCAGCAGCCAAGCCCCGGGGGGACAGGAGAACTATGGCTACACCTTC	CASSQAPGGQENYGYTF
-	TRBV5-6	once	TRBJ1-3	TGTGCCAGCAGTCAATTGACAGGCCGCTCTGGAAACACCATATATTTT	CASSQLTGRSGNTIYF
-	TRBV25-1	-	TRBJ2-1	TGTGCCAGCAGTACTTTGGCTTTAGTCTCGGGTGAGCAGTTCTTC	CASSTLALVSGEQFF
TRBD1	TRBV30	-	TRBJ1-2	TGTGCCTGGAGTCCTACAATCCAGGGGGCGGGGTATGGCTACACCTTC	CAWSPTIQGAGYGYTF
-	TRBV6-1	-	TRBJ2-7	TGTGCCAGCAGTGAAGCAGGCGGCGGGGGCCTCTACGAGCAGTACTTC	CASSEAGGGGLYEQYF
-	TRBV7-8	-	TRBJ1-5	TGTGCCAGCAGCTTTAGTCCGGGAGAGGGCAATCAGCCCCAGCATTTT	CASSFSPGEGNQPQHF
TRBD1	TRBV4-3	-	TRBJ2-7	TGCGCCAGCAGCCAAGTGCTGGGGGACAGCTCCTACGAGCAGTACTTC	CASSQVLGDSSYEQYF
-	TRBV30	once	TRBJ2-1	TGTGCCTGGGGAAAATTTAGGACTTCCGCCCCGGTGTATGAGCAGTTCTTC	CAWGKFRTSAPVYEQFF
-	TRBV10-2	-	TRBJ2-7	TGCGCCAGCAGTGGGACAGAGCCCTACGAGCAGTACTTC	CASSGTEPYEQYF
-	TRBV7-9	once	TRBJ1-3	TGTGCCAGCACCCTGTCCAGGGCTGGAAACACCATATATTTT	CASTLSRAGNTIYF